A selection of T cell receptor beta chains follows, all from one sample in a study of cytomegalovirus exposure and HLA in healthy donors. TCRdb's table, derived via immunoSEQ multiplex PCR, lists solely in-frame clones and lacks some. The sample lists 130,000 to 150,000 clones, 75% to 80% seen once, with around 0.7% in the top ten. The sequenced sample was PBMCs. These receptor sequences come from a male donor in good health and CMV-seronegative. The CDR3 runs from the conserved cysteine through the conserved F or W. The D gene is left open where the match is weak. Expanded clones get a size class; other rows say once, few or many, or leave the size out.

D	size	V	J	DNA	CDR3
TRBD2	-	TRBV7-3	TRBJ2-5	TGTGCCAGCAGCCCCGCGGGGGGTTTAGAGACCCAGTACTTC	CASSPAGGLETQYF
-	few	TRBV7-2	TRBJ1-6	TGTGCCAGCAGCTCGCGACTGGATTCACCCCTCCACTTT	CASSSRLDSPLHF
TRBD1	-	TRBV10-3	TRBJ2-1	TGTGCCATTAATACCGGGACAGGGGGCTACAATGAGCAGTTCTTC	CAINTGTGGYNEQFF
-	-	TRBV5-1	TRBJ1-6	TGCGCCAGCAGCGAAAGACAGAACTATGGGAATTCACCCCTCCACTTT	CASSERQNYGNSPLHF
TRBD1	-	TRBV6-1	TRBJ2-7	TGTGCCAGCAGTGGTTGGGCAGGGGGATCGAGTCACGAGCAGTACTTC	CASSGWAGGSSHEQYF
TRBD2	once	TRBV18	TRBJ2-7	TGTGCCAGCTCACCTAGCCCAGGACTAGCGGTCTACGAGCAGTACTTC	CASSPSPGLAVYEQYF
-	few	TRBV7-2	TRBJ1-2	TGTGCCAGCAGCTCAACAAATCCGTATGGCTACACCTTC	CASSSTNPYGYTF
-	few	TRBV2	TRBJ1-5	TGTGCCAGCAGTGTTCAGGGGAGGGCCCAGCATTTT	CASSVQGRAQHF
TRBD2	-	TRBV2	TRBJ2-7	TGTGCCAGTATTCTAGCGGGGGGTTCCTACGAGCAGTACTTC	CASILAGGSYEQYF
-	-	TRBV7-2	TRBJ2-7	TGTGCCAGCAGCTTAGGGCAGGGATCAGGGCAGTACTTC	CASSLGQGSGQYF
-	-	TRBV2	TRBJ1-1	TGTGCCAGCAGTGTCGGGTCGGGGGGAATCACTGAAGCTTTCTTT	CASSVGSGGITEAFF
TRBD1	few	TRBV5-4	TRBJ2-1	TGTGCCAGCAGCTTGGGAGCACAGGGGTCCTACAATGAGCAGTTCTTC	CASSLGAQGSYNEQFF
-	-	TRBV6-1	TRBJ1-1	TGTGCCAGCAGTGAAGCTAGACAGGCCTACACTGAAGCTTTCTTT	CASSEARQAYTEAFF
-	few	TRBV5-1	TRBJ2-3	TGCGCCAGCAGCTTGTCTTCTAGCACAGATACGCAGTATTTT	CASSLSSSTDTQYF
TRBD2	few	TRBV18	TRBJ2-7	TGTGCCAGCTCACCGGGGGGGGGAAGCTCCTACGAGCAGTACTTC	CASSPGGGSSYEQYF
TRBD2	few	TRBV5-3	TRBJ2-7	TGTGCCAGAAGCCCGGGACTAGCGGGAGGCTACTACGAGCAGTACTTC	CARSPGLAGGYYEQYF
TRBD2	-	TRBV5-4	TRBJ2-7	TGTGCCAGCAGCAGAGGGACTAGCGGGAGGCTTTACGAGCAGTACTTC	CASSRGTSGRLYEQYF
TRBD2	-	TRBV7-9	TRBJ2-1	TGTGCCATACAAAAGGTCGCGGGAGGCCCCTACAATGAGCAGTTCTTC	CAIQKVAGGPYNEQFF
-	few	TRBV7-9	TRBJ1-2	TGTGCCAGCAGCTTAGGGCAGGGCCTATGGGGCTACACCTTC	CASSLGQGLWGYTF
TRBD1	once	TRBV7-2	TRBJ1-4	TGTGCCAGCTCCCGGGACAGGGGGTACGAAAAACTGTTTTTT	CASSRDRGYEKLFF
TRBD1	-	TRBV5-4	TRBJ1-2	TGTGCCAGCAGCTTGGAGGGACAGAAAAACTATGGCTACACCTTC	CASSLEGQKNYGYTF
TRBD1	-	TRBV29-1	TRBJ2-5	TGCAGCGTTGCCTCCGGGACAGCACAAGAGACCCAGTACTTC	CSVASGTAQETQYF
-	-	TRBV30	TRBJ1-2	TGTGCCTGGAGTGAAGCCTCCGCTACCTATGGCTACACCTTC	CAWSEASATYGYTF
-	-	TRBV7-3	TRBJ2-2	TGTTCCAGCAGCTTACTAGGTGTGGGGAACACCGGGGAGCTGTTTTTT	CSSSLLGVGNTGELFF
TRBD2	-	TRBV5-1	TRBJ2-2	TGCGCCAGCAGCTTTCTGAGCGGGAGGTCCTTTAACACCGGGGAGCTGTTTTTT	CASSFLSGRSFNTGELFF
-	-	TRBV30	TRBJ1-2	TGTGCCTGGAGTCGCTCAGTCAATGGCTACACCTTC	CAWSRSVNGYTF
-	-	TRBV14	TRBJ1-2	TGTGCCAGCAGCCAAGATCGGCAGGGACGGGGGGGCTACACCTTC	CASSQDRQGRGGYTF
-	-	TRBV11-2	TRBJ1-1	TGTGCCAGCAGCTCCATTGACAGGTGGAGAAACACTGAAGCTTTCTTT	CASSSIDRWRNTEAFF
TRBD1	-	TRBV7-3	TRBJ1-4	TGTGCCAGCAGCCTAGGACAGGGGGCTGCGGCTAATGAAAAACTGTTTTTT	CASSLGQGAAANEKLFF
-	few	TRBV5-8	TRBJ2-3	TGTGCCAGCAGCTTGCCAGGGGATGATACGCAGTATTTT	CASSLPGDDTQYF
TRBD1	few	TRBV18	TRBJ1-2	TGTGCCAGCTCACCACTCGGGACAGGGGGGTACTATGGCTACACCTTC	CASSPLGTGGYYGYTF